This T cell receptor (beta chain) stems from a study of cytomegalovirus exposure and HLA in healthy donors. Primers for the PCR totalled 60 Vbeta and 13 Jbeta. Sequenced by immunoSEQ multiplex PCR; TCRdb stores in-frame clones only, minus some. The repertoire holds around 97,000 clones, with around 67% as singletons. Nominally healthy donors provided the samples, though records likely missed some immune exposures. With respect to this clone: Its matching antigen is unknown.

This CDR3 has 14 residues. The J segment lost 6 bases and the V segment lost 6 bases, leaving 5 bases of the junction unmatched. Germline V gives CDR1 SNHLY, CDR2 FYNNEI. General observations from the study: TCR beta chains associated with HLA were, in a later analysis, more clonally expanded than equally common others.

The chain employs TRBV2 and TRBJ2-7, with TRBD2 matching over 13 bases. The specimen was PBMCs. The source of this sequence is a woman between 45 and 65 years old in good health and CMV-seronegative. The CDR3 region is CASRRLAGGGEQYF. For the CDR3, the DNA is TGTGCCAGCAGGAGACTAGCGGGAGGTGGCGAGCAGTACTTC.